A single sample gave rise to the 20 T cell receptor beta chains below, sequenced in a study of T cells in Graves' hyperthyroidism and ophthalmopathy. Template material for amplifying TCR beta CDR3 regions consisted of RNA transcripts. HTBI primers drove first-round RT-PCR of the TCR CDR3. Each CDR3 protein gets one entry after TCRdb re-called the multiplex PCR reads with MiXCR. Among hundreds of thousands of distinct CDR3 sequences, about a fifth were seen once, and the ten largest hold 30% to 40%. Sequenced sample: blood. The receptors shown here come from a man aged 25-40 years with Graves' ophthalmopathy.

This clonotype was detected only a few times. The chain employs TRBV7-2 and TRBJ2-1; 10 positions match TRBD2. CDR1 and CDR2 (germline): SGHTA, FQGNSA. The CDR3 is made up of 16 amino acids. Trimming at V came to 5 bases and at J to 9 bases, leaving 13 bases not matched to a gene. The CDR3 reads CASSPLSGRAGGEQFF. The CDR3 DNA is TGTGCCAGCAGCCCCCTCAGCGGGAGGGCCGGTGGTGAGCAGTTCTTC.

This clonotype was observed a handful of times. The V gene is TRBV4-2, the J gene TRBJ2-2, with D unclear. CDR3 length equals 12 residues. CDR1 is LGHNA and CDR2 is YNFKEQ in the germline V gene. V lost 0 bases and J lost 6, with 2 bases in between. This CDR3 is CASSQEAGELFF. Written as DNA, the CDR3 is TGTGCCAGCAGCCAAGAAGCCGGGGAGCTGTTTTTT.

This clonotype was seen only a few times. The rearrangement uses TRBV2 and TRBJ2-7; D uncertain. This CDR3 spans 15 amino acids. Trimming pared 1 base from V and 0 bases from J, leaving 10 bases between. From germline, CDR1 is SNHLY and CDR2 FYNNEI. CDR3: CASSEEGGSSYEQYF. The CDR3 bases are TGTGCCAGCAGTGAAGAAGGCGGAAGCTCCTACGAGCAGTACTTC.

This clonotype was seen only a few times. V gene TRBV28 combines with J gene TRBJ2-2; TRBD2 matches at 7 bases. There are 16 residues in the CDR3. Germline trimming cut 6 bases from V and 5 bases from J; bases unmatched to any gene: 12. Germline V gene lookup returns CDR1 MDHEN and CDR2 SYDVKM. This CDR3 reads CASSPPAGVGTGELFF. The CDR3 DNA reads TGTGCCAGCAGCCCTCCCGCGGGAGTAGGTACCGGGGAGCTGTTTTTT.

V gene TRBV6-1 combines with J gene TRBJ2-7; 7 bases fit TRBD2. V lost 9 bases and J lost 0; bases outside the gene matches: 8. The CDR3 contains 14 residues. CDR1 is MNHNS, CDR2 SASEGT, per germline. The CDR3 spells CASRWASGSYEQYF. For the CDR3, the DNA is TGTGCCAGTCGGTGGGCTAGCGGCTCCTACGAGCAGTACTTC.

This clonotype was seen at least ten times. V is TRBV11-2 and J is TRBJ1-1; 8 nucleotides match TRBD1. The CDR3 extends over 13 amino acids. The V gene end was trimmed by 6 bases and the J gene end by 4 bases; junction bases not matched to a gene: 4. CDR1 and CDR2 from the germline V gene are SGHAT and FQNNGV. The CDR3 region has the DNA TGTGCCAGCAGACAGGGGGTAGGCACTGAAGCTTTCTTT. It codes for CASRQGVGTEAFF.

This clonotype was detected only a few times. The genes are TRBV20-1 and TRBJ2-3, with D hard to call. The CDR3 contains 15 residues. Germline V CDR1 and CDR2: DFQATT, SNEGSKA (reference sequence). Trimming took off 0 bases at V and 1 base at J, with 11 bases between the two ends. This CDR3 reads CSARDGRRGTDTQYF. Written as DNA, the CDR3 is TGCAGTGCTAGAGACGGACGTAGGGGCACAGATACGCAGTATTTT.

This clonotype was counted at least ten times. The gene calls are TRBV5-5 and TRBJ1-2; 7 bases line up with TRBD1. CDR1 SGHKS and CDR2 YYEKEE come from the germline V gene (reference sequence). V was pared by 4 bases and J by 2 bases, with 5 bases of the junction left unmatched. This CDR3 is built from 14 residues. The CDR3 sequence: CASSADRSNYGYTF. CDR3 in DNA: TGTGCCAGCAGCGCGGACAGGAGCAACTATGGCTACACCTTC.

V gene TRBV28 combines with J gene TRBJ1-1, with D possibly being TRBD1 (6 bases). The CDR3 has 15 amino acids. V was cut by 6 bases and J by 1 base, with 15 bases left in between. In germline, CDR1 is MDHEN, CDR2 SYDVKM. The CDR3: CASRPYRVGNTEAFF. The DNA of the CDR3 is TGTGCCAGCAGGCCGTACAGGGTCGGGAACACTGAAGCTTTCTTT.

The chain employs TRBV20-1 and TRBJ2-4, with D perhaps matching TRBD2 (5 bases). Per germline, CDR1 DFQATT and CDR2 SNEGSKA (reference sequence). The CDR3 has 19 residues. The V end was cut by 2 bases, the J end by 0 bases, with 23 bases between. The CDR3 spells CSARWPHGVAGLAKNIQYF. The CDR3 region has the DNA TGCAGTGCTAGATGGCCACACGGGGTGGCAGGACTAGCCAAAAACATTCAGTACTTC.

This clonotype was seen a handful of times. V and J are TRBV20-1 and TRBJ2-7; the D gene is possibly TRBD2 (5 bases). The ends were cut back, 5 bases at V and 2 bases at J, with 16 bases in the middle. The V gene's germline CDR1 is DFQATT and CDR2 SNEGSKA (reference sequence). The CDR3 contains 14 residues. The CDR3 coding sequence is TGCAGTGCTCCCATCCCGCGGGCCCCCTACGAGCAGTACTTC. It encodes CSAPIPRAPYEQYF.

This clonotype was counted a few times. Here the CDR3 reads CSARDRLNYGYTF. In nucleotides, the CDR3 is TGCAGTGCACGGGACAGACTTAACTATGGCTACACCTTC. The rearrangement links TRBV20-1 to TRBJ1-2; 7 bases map to TRBD1. This CDR3 is built from 13 residues. CDR1 is DFQATT, CDR2 SNEGSKA, per germline (reference sequence). Unmatched junction bases numbered 5, after V lost 6 bases and J lost 1 base.

J is TRBJ2-1 and V is TRBV7-3; D uncertain. CDR1 and CDR2 from the germline V gene are SGHTA and FQGTGA. V was clipped by 1 base and J by 6 bases, with 10 bases between them. This CDR3 region has 14 residues. This CDR3 is CASSLIASTNEQFF. The CDR3 DNA follows: TGTGCCAGCAGCTTAATTGCTAGTACCAATGAGCAGTTCTTC.

V is TRBV5-1 and J is TRBJ2-5; 11 nucleotides match TRBD2. The germline V gene encodes CDR1 SGHRS and CDR2 YFSETQ. This CDR3 region has 15 residues. V was clipped by 4 bases and J by 3 bases; unmatched bases: 5. Here the CDR3 reads CASSLSGRAEETQYF. The CDR3, as DNA: TGCGCCAGCAGCCTTAGCGGGAGGGCCGAAGAGACCCAGTACTTC.

This clonotype appeared a few times. The J gene is TRBJ2-6, the V gene TRBV4-2; 7 bases are a match to TRBD1. Germline V gene sequence: CDR1 LGHNA, CDR2 YNFKEQ. J was trimmed by 0 bases and V by 2 bases; bases with no gene match: 1. The CDR3 runs 16 residues. The chain's CDR3 is CASSQTGVSGANVLTF. CDR3 bases: TGTGCCAGCAGCCAAACAGGGGTCTCTGGGGCCAACGTCCTGACTTTC.

This clonotype was seen a few times. The rearrangement joins TRBV28 to TRBJ2-3; D remains ambiguous. The V gene's germline CDR1 is MDHEN and CDR2 SYDVKM. Deletions cut 7 bases from V and 1 base from J, with 12 bases between. The CDR3 totals 14 residues. This CDR3 reads CASISGGRTDTQYF. Written as DNA, the CDR3 is TGTGCCAGCATCTCGGGCGGCCGCACAGATACGCAGTATTTT.

V gene TRBV15 combines with J gene TRBJ2-3; D is perhaps TRBD1 (6 bases). This CDR3 comprises 16 residues. Germline V gene data show CDR1 as LNHNV and CDR2 as YYDKDF (reference sequence). Trimming left V 1 base short and J 2 bases short, with 13 bases between. This CDR3 reads CATSRGAGAATDTQYF. The CDR3 bases are TGTGCCACCAGCAGAGGGGCAGGGGCTGCCACAGATACGCAGTATTTT.

This clonotype was observed many times. DNA for the CDR3: TGTGCCAGCGCTAGGGGGCTGGCCTACGAGCAGTACTTC. Protein product: CASARGLAYEQYF. This chain uses TRBV28 with TRBJ2-7; 7 positions match TRBD1. The CDR3 is made up of 13 amino acids. The trim removed 8 bases at V and 2 bases at J, leaving 6 bases unmatched. The germline CDR1 and CDR2 sequences are MDHEN and SYDVKM.

The rearrangement uses TRBV2 and TRBJ2-2; 8 nucleotides match TRBD1. Germline CDR1 is SNHLY and CDR2 is FYNNEI. This CDR3 has 13 amino acids. V lost 0 bases to trimming and J lost 15 bases; unmatched junction nucleotides: 6. CDR3 amino acids: CASSEAPYRGVFF. The CDR3 coding sequence is TGTGCCAGCAGTGAAGCGCCGTACAGGGGGGTGTTTTTT.

The chain uses TRBV7-2 and TRBJ1-2, with 10 bases fitting TRBD1. The CDR3 is 20 residues long. Germline trimming cut 5 bases from V and 1 base from J; bases unmatched to any gene: 19. The germline V gene encodes CDR1 SGHTA and CDR2 FQGNSA. The DNA for the CDR3 is TGTGCCAGCAGCCAAGCCCCCCTGGTCTATGGACAGGGGGATAACTATGGCTACACCTTC. Its protein is CASSQAPLVYGQGDNYGYTF.